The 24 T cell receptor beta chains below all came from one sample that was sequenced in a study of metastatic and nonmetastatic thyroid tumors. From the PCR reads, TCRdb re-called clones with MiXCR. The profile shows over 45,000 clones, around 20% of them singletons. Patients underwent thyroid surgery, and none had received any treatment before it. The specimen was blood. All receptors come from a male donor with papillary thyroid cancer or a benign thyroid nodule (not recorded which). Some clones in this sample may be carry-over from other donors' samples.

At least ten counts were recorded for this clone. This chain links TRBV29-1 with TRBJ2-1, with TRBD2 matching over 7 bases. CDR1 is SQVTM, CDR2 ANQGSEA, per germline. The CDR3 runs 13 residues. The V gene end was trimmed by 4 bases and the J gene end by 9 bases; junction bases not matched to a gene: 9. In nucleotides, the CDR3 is TGCAGCGTTGCGGGCGGGAGAGGAAGTGAGCAGTTCTTC. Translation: CSVAGGRGSEQFF.

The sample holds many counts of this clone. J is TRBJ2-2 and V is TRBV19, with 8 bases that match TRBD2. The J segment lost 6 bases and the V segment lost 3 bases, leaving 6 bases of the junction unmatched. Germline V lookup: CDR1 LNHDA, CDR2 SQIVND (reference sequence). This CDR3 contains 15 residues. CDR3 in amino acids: CASSIPKAGAGELFF. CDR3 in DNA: TGTGCCAGTAGTATCCCCAAAGCGGGGGCCGGGGAGCTGTTTTTT. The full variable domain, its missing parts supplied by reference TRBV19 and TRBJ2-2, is DGGITQSPKYLFRKEGQNVTLSCEQNLNHDAMYWYRQDPGQGLRLIYYSQIVNDFQKGDIAEGYSVSREKKESFPLTVTSAQKNPTAFYLCASSIPKAGAGELFFGEGSRLTVL.

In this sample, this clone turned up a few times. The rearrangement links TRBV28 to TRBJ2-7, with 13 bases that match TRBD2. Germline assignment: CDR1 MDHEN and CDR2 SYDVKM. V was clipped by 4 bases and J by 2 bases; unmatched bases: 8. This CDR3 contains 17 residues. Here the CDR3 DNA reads TGTGCCAGCAGTTACACTACCGGGACTAGCGGGGCCTACGAGCAGTACGTC. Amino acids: CASSYTTGTSGAYEQYV.

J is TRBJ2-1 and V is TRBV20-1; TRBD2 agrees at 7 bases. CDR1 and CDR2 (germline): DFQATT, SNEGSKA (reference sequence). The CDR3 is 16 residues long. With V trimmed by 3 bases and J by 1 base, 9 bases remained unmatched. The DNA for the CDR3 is TGCAGTGCTAGGTGGGGCGGGAGTGGATCCTACAATGAGCAGTTCTTC. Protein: CSARWGGSGSYNEQFF.

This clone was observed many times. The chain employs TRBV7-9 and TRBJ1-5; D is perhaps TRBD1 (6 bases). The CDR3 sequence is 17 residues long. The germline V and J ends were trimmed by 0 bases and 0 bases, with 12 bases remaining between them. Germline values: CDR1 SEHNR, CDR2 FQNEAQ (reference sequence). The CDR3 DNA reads TGTGCCAGCAGCTTAGCCAAGCCAGGGGATAGCAATCAGCCCCAGCATTTT. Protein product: CASSLAKPGDSNQPQHF.

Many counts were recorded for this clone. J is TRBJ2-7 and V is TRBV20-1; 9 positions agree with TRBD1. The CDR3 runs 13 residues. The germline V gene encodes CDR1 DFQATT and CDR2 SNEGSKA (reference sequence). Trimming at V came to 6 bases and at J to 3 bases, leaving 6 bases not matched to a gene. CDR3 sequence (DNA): TGCAGTGCGACGGGACAGGGACTCTACGAGCAGTACTTC. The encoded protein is CSATGQGLYEQYF.

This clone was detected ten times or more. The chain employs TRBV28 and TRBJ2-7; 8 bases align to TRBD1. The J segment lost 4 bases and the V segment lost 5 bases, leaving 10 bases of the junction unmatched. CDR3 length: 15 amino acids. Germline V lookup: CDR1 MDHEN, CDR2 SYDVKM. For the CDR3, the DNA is TGTGCCAGCAGTCGTTCGGGACAGGACCTATACGAGCAGTACTTC. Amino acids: CASSRSGQDLYEQYF.

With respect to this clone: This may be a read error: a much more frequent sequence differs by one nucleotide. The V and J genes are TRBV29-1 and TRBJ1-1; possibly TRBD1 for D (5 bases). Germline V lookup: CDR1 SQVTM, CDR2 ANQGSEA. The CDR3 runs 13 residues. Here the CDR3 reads CIVGDGRNTEAFF. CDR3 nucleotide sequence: TGCATCGTTGGGGACGGACGGAACACTGAAGCTTTCTTT.

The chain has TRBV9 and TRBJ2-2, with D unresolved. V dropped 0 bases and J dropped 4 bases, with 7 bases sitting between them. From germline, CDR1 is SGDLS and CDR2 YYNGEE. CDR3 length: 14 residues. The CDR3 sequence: CASSVVGSTGELFF. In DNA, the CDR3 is TGTGCCAGCAGCGTAGTTGGTAGCACCGGGGAGCTGTTTTTT.

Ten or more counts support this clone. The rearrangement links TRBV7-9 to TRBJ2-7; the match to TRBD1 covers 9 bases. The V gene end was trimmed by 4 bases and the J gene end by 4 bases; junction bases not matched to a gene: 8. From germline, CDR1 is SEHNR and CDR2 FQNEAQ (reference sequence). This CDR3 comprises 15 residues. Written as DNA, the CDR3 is TGTGCCAGCAGCTCGTCGACAGGGGGGAGGTACGAGCAGTACTTC. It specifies CASSSSTGGRYEQYF.

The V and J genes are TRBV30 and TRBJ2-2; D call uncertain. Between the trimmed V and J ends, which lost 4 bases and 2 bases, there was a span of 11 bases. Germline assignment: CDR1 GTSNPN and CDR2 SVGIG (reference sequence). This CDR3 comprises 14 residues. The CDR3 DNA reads TGTGCCTGGACCCCGGCTTCCAACACCGGGGAGCTGTTTTTT. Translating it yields CAWTPASNTGELFF.

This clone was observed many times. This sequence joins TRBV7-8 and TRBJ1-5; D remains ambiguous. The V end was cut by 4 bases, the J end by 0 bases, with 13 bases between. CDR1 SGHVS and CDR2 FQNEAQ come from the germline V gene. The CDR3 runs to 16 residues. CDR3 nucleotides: TGTGCCAGCAGCTCCTTGGACGGATATAGCAATCAGCCCCAGCATTTT. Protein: CASSSLDGYSNQPQHF.

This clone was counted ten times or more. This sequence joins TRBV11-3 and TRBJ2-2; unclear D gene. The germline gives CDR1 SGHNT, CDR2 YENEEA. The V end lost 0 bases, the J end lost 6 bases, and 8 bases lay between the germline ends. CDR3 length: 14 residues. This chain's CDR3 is CASSLDLSPGELFF. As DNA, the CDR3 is TGTGCCAGCAGCTTAGACCTCTCACCCGGGGAGCTGTTTTTT.

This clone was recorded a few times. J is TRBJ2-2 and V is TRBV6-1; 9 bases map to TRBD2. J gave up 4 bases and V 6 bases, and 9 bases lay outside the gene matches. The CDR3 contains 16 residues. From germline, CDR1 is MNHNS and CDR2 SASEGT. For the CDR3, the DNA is TGTGCCAGCAGCGCCCCGAGCGGGAGGTCCACCGGGGAGCTGTTTTTT. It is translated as CASSAPSGRSTGELFF.

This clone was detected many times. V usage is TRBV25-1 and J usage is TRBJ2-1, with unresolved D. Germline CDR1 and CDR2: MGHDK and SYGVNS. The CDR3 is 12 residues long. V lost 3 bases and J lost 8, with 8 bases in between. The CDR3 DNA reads TGTGCCAGCAGTGATCACATGGATGAGCAGTTCTTC. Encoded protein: CASSDHMDEQFF.

CDR3 region: CASSLSSLRESYNEQFF. CDR3 in DNA: TGTGCCAGCAGCTTAAGCTCGTTGAGGGAGTCCTACAATGAGCAGTTCTTC. V is TRBV11-3 and J is TRBJ2-1; D may be TRBD2 (5 bases). The CDR3 extends over 17 amino acids. V gave up 2 bases and J gave up 1 base, with 15 bases separating them. Germline loops: CDR1 SGHNT, CDR2 YENEEA.

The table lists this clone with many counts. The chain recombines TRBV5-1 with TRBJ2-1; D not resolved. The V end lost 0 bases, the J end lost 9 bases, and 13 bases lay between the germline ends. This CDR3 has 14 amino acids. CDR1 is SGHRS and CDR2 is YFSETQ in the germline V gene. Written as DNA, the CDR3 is TGCGCCAGCAGCTTGGGACAAGAGTGGGGTGAGCAGTTCTTC. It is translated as CASSLGQEWGEQFF.

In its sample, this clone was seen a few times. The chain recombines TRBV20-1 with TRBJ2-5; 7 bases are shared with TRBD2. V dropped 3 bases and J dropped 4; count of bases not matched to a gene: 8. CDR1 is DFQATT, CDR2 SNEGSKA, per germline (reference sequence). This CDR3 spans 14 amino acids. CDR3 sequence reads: CSASWGGGIETQYF. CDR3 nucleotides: TGCAGTGCTAGCTGGGGGGGTGGTATAGAGACCCAGTACTTC.

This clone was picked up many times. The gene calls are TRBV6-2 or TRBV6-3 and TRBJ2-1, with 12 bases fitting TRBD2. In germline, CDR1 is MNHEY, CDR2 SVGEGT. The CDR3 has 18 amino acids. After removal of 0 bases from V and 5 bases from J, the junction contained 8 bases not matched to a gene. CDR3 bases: TGTGCCAGCAGTTACTCGCCTAGCGGGAGGGCCGGCAACAATGAGCAGTTCTTC. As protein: CASSYSPSGRAGNNEQFF.

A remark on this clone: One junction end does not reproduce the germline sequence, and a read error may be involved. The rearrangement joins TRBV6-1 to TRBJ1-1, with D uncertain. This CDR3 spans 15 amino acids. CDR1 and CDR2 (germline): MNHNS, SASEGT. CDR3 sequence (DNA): TGTGCCAGCATAGGCTTGGACGGAAAGAACACTGAAGCCTTCTTT. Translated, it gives CASIGLDGKNTEAFF.

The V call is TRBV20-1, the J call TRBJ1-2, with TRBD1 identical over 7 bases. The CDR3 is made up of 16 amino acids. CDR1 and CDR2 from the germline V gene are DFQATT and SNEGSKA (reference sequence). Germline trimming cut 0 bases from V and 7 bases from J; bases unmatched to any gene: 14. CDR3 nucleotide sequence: TGCAGTGCTAGAGAGTCGCCCGCGGGAGGGGGCATTGGCTACACCTTC. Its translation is CSARESPAGGGIGYTF.

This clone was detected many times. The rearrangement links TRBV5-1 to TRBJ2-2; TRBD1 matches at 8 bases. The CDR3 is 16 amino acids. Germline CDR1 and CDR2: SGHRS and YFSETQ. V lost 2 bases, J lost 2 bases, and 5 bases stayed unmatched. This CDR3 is CASSFSGGSNTGELFF. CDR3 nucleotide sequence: TGCGCCAGCAGCTTTTCAGGGGGCTCTAACACCGGGGAGCTGTTTTTT.

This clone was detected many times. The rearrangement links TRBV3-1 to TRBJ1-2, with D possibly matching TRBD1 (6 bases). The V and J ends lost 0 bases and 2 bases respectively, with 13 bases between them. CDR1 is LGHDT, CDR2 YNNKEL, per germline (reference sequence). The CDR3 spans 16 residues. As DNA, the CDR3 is TGTGCCAGCAGCCAAGACTTCCTCCAGGGGAACTATGGCTACACCTTC. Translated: CASSQDFLQGNYGYTF.

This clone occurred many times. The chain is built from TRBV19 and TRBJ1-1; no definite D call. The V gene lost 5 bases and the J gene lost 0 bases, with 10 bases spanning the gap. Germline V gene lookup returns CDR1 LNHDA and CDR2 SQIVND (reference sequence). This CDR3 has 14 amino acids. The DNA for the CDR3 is TGTGCCAGTAGTCTCCGGGCCTTGAACACTGAAGCTTTCTTT. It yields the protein CASSLRALNTEAFF.